Listed below are T cell receptor beta chains from one sample, sequenced in a study of T cells in Graves' hyperthyroidism and ophthalmopathy. TCRdb reanalysed the multiplex PCR reads using MiXCR and keeps one entry per CDR3 protein. The profile shows about 740,000 distinct CDR3 sequences, 14% of them singletons. Source material: blood. These receptor sequences come from a woman between 18 and 29 years old with Graves' hyperthyroidism. Both conserved end residues are part of each CDR3. Fields, in order: J gene, V gene, clone size, D gene, CDR3 protein, CDR3 DNA. D genes are given only for firm matches. Size values are once, few and many counts, or a class for expanded clones, and some rows have none.

TRBJ1-4,TRBV15,-,TRBD1,CATSSNTGGDEKLFF,TGTGCCACCAGCAGTAACACAGGGGGCGATGAAAAACTGTTTTTT
TRBJ2-7,TRBV5-4,few,TRBD2,CASSLGGREKSYEQYF,TGTGCCAGCAGCTTGGGAGGGCGGGAGAAATCCTACGAGCAGTACTTC
TRBJ2-7,TRBV7-2,few,-,CASSLTSLSYEQYF,TGTGCCAGCAGCCTCACTAGTCTGTCCTACGAGCAGTACTTC
TRBJ1-1,TRBV10-3,-,TRBD1,CATEGQLNTEAFF,TGTGCCACCGAGGGACAGCTGAACACTGAAGCTTTCTTT
TRBJ1-2,TRBV10-3,few,TRBD1,CAISESPDRVPYGYTF,TGTGCCATCAGTGAGTCTCCAGACAGGGTACCCTATGGCTACACCTTC
TRBJ2-7,TRBV27,-,TRBD1,CASADRGSSYEQYF,TGTGCCAGCGCGGACAGGGGGAGCTCCTACGAGCAGTACTTC
TRBJ2-1,TRBV14,few,TRBD2,CASSGLAGGLTYNEQFF,TGTGCCAGCAGTGGGCTAGCGGGAGGTCTGACCTACAATGAGCAGTTCTTC
TRBJ2-1,TRBV5-1,many,-,CASSLVRVEGHSSYNEQFF,TGCGCCAGCAGCCTCGTCCGGGTGGAGGGACATAGCTCCTACAATGAGCAGTTCTTC
TRBJ2-7,TRBV6-5,few,-,CASSFRGLAYEQYF,TGTGCCAGCAGTTTCAGGGGTCTCGCCTACGAGCAGTACTTC
TRBJ2-7,TRBV7-9,-,-,CASSQQGLDYEQYF,TGTGCCAGCAGCCAGCAGGGTCTAGACTACGAGCAGTACTTC
TRBJ1-1,TRBV2,many,TRBD1,CATWDSLPEAFF,TGTGCCACCTGGGACAGCCTCCCTGAAGCTTTCTTT
TRBJ2-1,TRBV7-3,-,-,CASSAQLAHEQFF,TGTGCCAGCAGCGCCCAGCTAGCGCATGAGCAGTTCTTC
TRBJ2-2,TRBV6-2/TRBV6-3,-,-,CASSYSGTRIGELFF,TGTGCCAGCAGTTACTCCGGGACCCGTATCGGGGAGCTGTTTTTT
TRBJ1-4,TRBV11-2,many,TRBD1,CASSSLQGISEKLFF,TGTGCCAGCAGCTCTCTACAGGGGATCAGTGAAAAACTGTTTTTT
TRBJ2-3,TRBV4-3,-,TRBD2,CASSQDEAGPTDTQYF,TGCGCCAGCAGCCAAGATGAAGCGGGACCCACAGATACGCAGTATTTT
TRBJ1-4,TRBV5-1,few,-,CASSLGAVTAANEKLFF,TGCGCCAGCAGCTTGGGAGCCGTAACAGCGGCTAATGAAAAACTGTTTTTT